Listed below are T cell receptor beta chains from one sample, sequenced in a study of identical twins. TCRdb itself ran the 5' RACE reads through MiXCR, one entry per CDR3 protein. The repertoire has under 300,000 distinct CDR3 sequences, about 8% of them found once; the top ten carry less than 4%. These same data were also listed under a study on yellow fever vaccine responses in identical twins.

Sequencing was performed on CD8+ T cells sorted from blood. The origin of the receptors is a woman aged 18-29 years in good health. Both conserved end residues are part of each CDR3. D genes are given only for firm matches. Clone size is given for some rows only: seen once, a few or many times, or a class if the clone is expanded.

d_call j_call clone_size v_call cdr3_aa cdr3_nt
. TRBJ2-7 many TRBV7-2 CASSASYEQYF TGTGCCAGCAGCGCCTCCTACGAGCAGTACTTC
. TRBJ1-2 many TRBV12-3/TRBV12-4 CASSLWDPYGYTF TGTGCCAGCAGTTTATGGGACCCATATGGCTACACCTTC
TRBD2 TRBJ2-3 many TRBV28 CASSFQREATDTQYF TGTGCCAGCAGTTTCCAGCGGGAGGCCACAGATACGCAGTATTTT
TRBD2 TRBJ2-7 few TRBV29-1 CSVVAGGPYEQYF TGCAGCGTTGTAGCGGGAGGGCCCTACGAGCAGTACTTC
. TRBJ2-1 . TRBV4-3 CASSQGLREGDEQFF TGCGCCAGCAGCCAAGGACTGAGAGAGGGCGATGAGCAGTTCTTC
. TRBJ2-1 many TRBV4-2 CASSQDLGGNEQFF TGTGCCAGCAGCCAAGACCTAGGGGGCAATGAGCAGTTCTTC
. TRBJ2-5 . TRBV21-1 CASSKDSPRDREETQYF TGTGCCAGCAGCAAAGACTCCCCTCGGGACAGGGAGGAGACCCAGTACTTC
. TRBJ2-3 . TRBV4-2 CASSQNGDFGDTQYF TGTGCCAGCAGTCAAAACGGGGATTTTGGGGATACGCAGTATTTT
. TRBJ2-7 . TRBV20-1 CSANKGTSYEQYF TGCAGTGCTAATAAGGGTACTTCCTACGAGCAGTACTTC
TRBD1 TRBJ2-1 . TRBV7-3 CASSLMGTGIHNEQFF TGTGCCAGCAGCTTAATGGGGACAGGGATCCACAATGAGCAGTTCTTC
TRBD1 TRBJ1-4 many TRBV7-9 CASSSRQGATNEKLFF TGTGCCAGCAGCTCTAGACAGGGTGCAACTAATGAAAAACTGTTTTTT
TRBD1 TRBJ2-7 . TRBV3-1 CASSHHRDRPYEQYF TGTGCCAGCAGCCACCACCGGGACAGGCCTTACGAGCAGTACTTC
. TRBJ2-7 . TRBV7-2 CASSPWESYEQYF TGTGCCAGCAGCCCGTGGGAGTCCTACGAGCAGTACTTC
TRBD1 TRBJ2-7 many TRBV20-1 CSARGDRDSFPYEQYF TGCAGTGCTAGGGGGGACAGGGACTCTTTCCCCTACGAGCAGTACTTC
. TRBJ2-7 . TRBV4-1 CASSQLQGAGYYEQYF TGCGCCAGCAGCCAGCTTCAAGGGGCGGGCTACTACGAGCAGTACTTC
. TRBJ2-3 . TRBV19 CANWRRPDTQYF TGTGCCAATTGGAGGAGACCCGATACGCAGTATTTT
TRBD2 TRBJ2-1 . TRBV7-2 CASSILAGAAYNEQFF TGTGCCAGCAGCATCCTAGCGGGAGCAGCCTACAATGAGCAGTTCTTC
TRBD2 TRBJ2-2 many TRBV6-2/TRBV6-3 CASRRPLAETNTGELFF TGTGCCAGCAGGCGGCCGCTAGCGGAGACGAACACCGGGGAGCTGTTTTTT
. TRBJ2-7 few TRBV5-1 CASSLGGDRMFYEQYF TGCGCCAGCAGCTTGGGGGGAGACAGAATGTTCTACGAGCAGTACTTC
. TRBJ1-2 . TRBV7-9 CASSPSSAQWYGYTF TGTGCCAGCAGCCCGTCATCCGCGCAATGGTATGGCTACACCTTC
TRBD1 TRBJ2-7 . TRBV18 CASSQSRGGGEQYF TGTGCCAGCTCACAAAGTCGAGGGGGCGGGGAGCAGTACTTC
TRBD1 TRBJ2-2 few TRBV24-1 CATSDRAGELFF TGTGCCACCTCAGACAGGGCCGGGGAGCTGTTTTTT
. TRBJ1-2 . TRBV2 CASGGYGYTF TGTGCCAGCGGTGGCTATGGCTACACCTTC
. TRBJ2-7 . TRBV20-1 CSARDLGMDYEQYF TGCAGTGCTAGAGATCTGGGTATGGACTACGAGCAGTACTTC
. TRBJ2-2 many TRBV29-1 CSVIPDRNTGELFF TGCAGCGTTATCCCCGACAGAAACACCGGGGAGCTGTTTTTT
. TRBJ2-1 . TRBV24-1 CATSPDSTNEQFF TGTGCCACCAGTCCCGACAGTACGAATGAGCAGTTCTTC
. TRBJ1-5 . TRBV6-5 CASSYSGSNQPQHF TGTGCCAGCAGTTACTCAGGAAGCAATCAGCCCCAGCATTTT
. TRBJ1-5 . TRBV19 CASSPSGYQPQHF TGTGCCAGTAGTCCCTCGGGGTATCAGCCCCAGCATTTT
TRBD2 TRBJ2-7 few TRBV25-1 CASSEYSWTSGKSYEQYF TGTGCCAGCAGTGAATACTCTTGGACTAGCGGCAAATCCTACGAGCAGTACTTC
. TRBJ1-4 . TRBV21-1 CASSKRSLFF TGTGCCAGCAGCAAACGTAGCCTGTTTTTT
TRBD1 TRBJ2-3 many TRBV12-3/TRBV12-4 CASSLVDRGLTDTQYF TGTGCCAGCAGTTTGGTGGACAGGGGTCTCACAGATACGCAGTATTTT
. TRBJ2-3 many TRBV4-2 CASSQGQGESDTQYF TGTGCCAGCAGCCAAGGGCAAGGGGAGTCGGATACGCAGTATTTT
. TRBJ2-3 many TRBV15 CATSRDNTDTQYF TGTGCCACCAGCAGAGATAACACAGATACGCAGTATTTT
TRBD2 TRBJ2-1 many TRBV29-1 CSSEFRGVTYNEQFF TGCAGCTCCGAATTTCGGGGGGTCACCTACAATGAGCAGTTCTTC
. TRBJ2-1 many TRBV7-9 CASSFLGQGNNEQFF TGTGCCAGCAGCTTTCTGGGACAAGGGAACAATGAGCAGTTCTTC
. TRBJ1-1 few TRBV10-3 CAIIRDTEAFF TGTGCCATCATACGGGACACTGAAGCTTTCTTT
. TRBJ1-1 . TRBV15 CATSRGGGTEAFF TGTGCCACCAGCAGAGGAGGGGGCACTGAAGCTTTCTTT
. TRBJ2-2 many TRBV27 CASSSSDPNTGELFF TGTGCCAGCAGTTCTAGCGACCCGAACACCGGGGAGCTGTTTTTT
. TRBJ2-5 many TRBV12-3/TRBV12-4 CASSEPNGETQYF TGTGCCAGCAGTGAGCCAAATGGGGAGACCCAGTACTTC
TRBD2 TRBJ2-5 many TRBV29-1 CSVVSSGRSWEETQYF TGCAGCGTTGTTTCTAGCGGGAGGTCGTGGGAAGAGACCCAGTACTTC
TRBD1 TRBJ2-4 many TRBV7-2 CASSPTGGGNIQYF TGTGCCAGCAGCCCGACAGGGGGGGGAAACATTCAGTACTTC
. TRBJ2-1 many TRBV5-1 CASGTNGFNEQFF TGCGCCAGCGGTACCAACGGGTTTAATGAGCAGTTCTTC
. TRBJ2-5 . TRBV3-1 CASSQITGEDLETQYF TGTGCCAGCAGCCAAATAACGGGGGAGGATCTTGAGACCCAGTACTTC
TRBD1 TRBJ1-2 . TRBV7-8 CASSLRDRANYGYTF TGTGCCAGCAGCTTACGAGACAGGGCTAACTATGGCTACACCTTC
. TRBJ2-7 many TRBV14 CASSQWRSYEQYF TGTGCCAGCAGCCAATGGCGGAGCTACGAGCAGTACTTC
. TRBJ2-3 . TRBV20-1 CSAGAVAATDTQYF TGCAGTGCTGGAGCGGTGGCGGCCACAGATACGCAGTATTTT
. TRBJ2-3 . TRBV7-9 CASSPYDPSPWYF TGTGCCAGCAGCCCCTACGACCCATCCCCCTGGTATTTT
TRBD2 TRBJ2-5 many TRBV4-2 CASSQDDSGGGETQYF TGTGCCAGCAGCCAAGATGATTCGGGGGGAGGAGAGACCCAGTACTTC
. TRBJ1-6 few TRBV12-3/TRBV12-4 CASSLDTLRTSPLHF TGTGCCAGCAGTCTTGATACCCTCAGGACTTCACCCCTCCACTTT
. TRBJ1-4 . TRBV12-3/TRBV12-4 CASLGYNGEKLFF TGTGCCAGCCTTGGGTATAATGGGGAAAAACTGTTTTTT
. TRBJ2-7 . TRBV2 CASSVSAGSYEQYF TGTGCCAGCAGTGTGAGCGCGGGTTCCTACGAGCAGTACTTC
. TRBJ2-7 few TRBV9 CASSVGGGGKEQYF TGTGCCAGCAGCGTAGGTGGAGGGGGCAAGGAGCAGTACTTC
. TRBJ2-2 few TRBV24-1 CATSDRSANTGELFF TGTGCCACCAGTGACAGGTCCGCGAACACCGGGGAGCTGTTTTTT
. TRBJ2-7 . TRBV7-8 CASSLTSNTYEQYF TGTGCCAGCAGCCTGACTAGTAACACCTACGAGCAGTACTTC
. TRBJ2-7 many TRBV5-1 CASSLAGSIGSSIYEQYF TGCGCCAGCAGCTTGGCCGGGTCCATCGGATCCTCGATCTACGAGCAGTACTTC
TRBD2 TRBJ2-2 . TRBV5-5 CASSRGLAGGTGELFF TGTGCCAGCAGCCGAGGACTAGCGGGAGGCACCGGGGAGCTGTTTTTT
. TRBJ2-7 few TRBV12-3/TRBV12-4 CASSSVPNEQYF TGTGCCAGCAGTTCGGTGCCGAACGAGCAGTACTTC
. TRBJ2-7 . TRBV7-2 CASRLGGTYEQYF TGTGCCAGTAGACTTGGGGGTACCTACGAGCAGTACTTC
TRBD2 TRBJ2-7 many TRBV7-8 CASSTSGRNEQYF TGTGCCAGCAGCACTAGCGGGAGGAACGAGCAGTACTTC